This TCR beta chain was recorded in a study of CD8 T cells in ankylosing spondylitis. The study, taken as a whole, reports: A subset of motif variants has previously been described in the synovial fluid and blood of reactive arthritis. Apparently characteristic of ankylosing spondylitis blood was a TCR beta motif (roughly 8 highly homologous variants).

CDR1 and CDR2 from the germline V gene are MDHEN and SYDVKM. The CDR3 covers 19 residues. TCRdb reprocessed the 5' RACE reads with MiXCR, giving one entry per CDR3 protein. The data hold 350,000 or so distinct CDR3 sequences, with less than 9.5% observed a single time. The table lists this clonotype with a few counts. Its antigen remains unknown. The junction departs from germline at one end; a sequencing error may be responsible. Sequenced sample: blood, either unsorted or a sorted T cell fraction (not recorded which). This chain joins TRBV28 and TRBJ2-2, with 15 positions matching TRBD2. The clonotype comes from a male donor with ankylosing spondylitis. In DNA form, the CDR3 reads TGTGCCAGCAGTTCAACGAGAGGACTAGCGGGAGGGCCCGACGGGGAGCTGTCTTTT. It specifies CASSSTRGLAGGPDGELSF.